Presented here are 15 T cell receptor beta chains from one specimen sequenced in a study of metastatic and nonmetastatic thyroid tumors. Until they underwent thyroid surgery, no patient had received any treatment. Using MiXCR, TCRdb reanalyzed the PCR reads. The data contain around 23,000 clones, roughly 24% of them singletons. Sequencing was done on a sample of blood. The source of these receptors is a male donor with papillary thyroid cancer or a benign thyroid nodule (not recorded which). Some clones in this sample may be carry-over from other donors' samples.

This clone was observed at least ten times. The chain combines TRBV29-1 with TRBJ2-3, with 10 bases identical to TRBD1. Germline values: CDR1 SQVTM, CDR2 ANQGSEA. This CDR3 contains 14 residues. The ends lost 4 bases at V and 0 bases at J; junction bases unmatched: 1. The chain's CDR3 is CSVGGQGSTDTQYF. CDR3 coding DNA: TGCAGCGTTGGGGGACAGGGGAGCACAGATACGCAGTATTTT.

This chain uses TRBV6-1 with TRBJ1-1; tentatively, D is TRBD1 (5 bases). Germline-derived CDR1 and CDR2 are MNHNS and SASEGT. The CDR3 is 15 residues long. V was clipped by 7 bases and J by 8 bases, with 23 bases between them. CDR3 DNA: TGTGCCAGCAACCCAAGGCAGGGACCCTTGGGGGAAGCTTTCTTT. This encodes CASNPRQGPLGEAFF.

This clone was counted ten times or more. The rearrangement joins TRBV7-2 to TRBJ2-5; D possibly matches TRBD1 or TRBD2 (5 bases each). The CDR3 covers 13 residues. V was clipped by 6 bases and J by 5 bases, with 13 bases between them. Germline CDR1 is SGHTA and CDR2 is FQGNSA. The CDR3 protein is CASSSGTQETQYF. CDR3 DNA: TGTGCCAGCAGTTCCGGGACGCAGGAGACCCAGTACTTC. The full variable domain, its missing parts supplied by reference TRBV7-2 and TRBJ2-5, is GAGVSQSPSNKVTEKGKDVELRCDPISGHTALYWYRQSLGQGLEFLIYFQGNSAPDKSGLPSDRFSAERTGGSVSTLTIQRTQQEDSAVYLCASSSGTQETQYFGPGTRLLVL.

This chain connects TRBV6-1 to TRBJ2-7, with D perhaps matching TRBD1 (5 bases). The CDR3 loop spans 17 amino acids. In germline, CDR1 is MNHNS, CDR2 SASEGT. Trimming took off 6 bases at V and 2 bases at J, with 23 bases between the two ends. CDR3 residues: CASSQASDTYSTYEQYF. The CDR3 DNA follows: TGTGCCAGCAGCCAGGCTTCGGACACCTATAGTACCTACGAGCAGTACTTC.

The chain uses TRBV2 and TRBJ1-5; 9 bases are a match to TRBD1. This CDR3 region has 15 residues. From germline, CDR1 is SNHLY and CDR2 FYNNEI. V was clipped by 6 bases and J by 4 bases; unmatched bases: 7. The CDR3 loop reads CASRLRTGENQPQHF. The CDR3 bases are TGTGCCAGCAGACTTAGGACAGGGGAAAATCAGCCCCAGCATTTT.

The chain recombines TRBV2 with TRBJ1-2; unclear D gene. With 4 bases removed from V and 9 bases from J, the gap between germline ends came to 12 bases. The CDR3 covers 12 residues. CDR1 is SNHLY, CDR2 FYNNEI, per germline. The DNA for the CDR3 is TGTGCCAGCAGTGTGATACAGTGGTGCTACACCTTC. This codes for CASSVIQWCYTF.

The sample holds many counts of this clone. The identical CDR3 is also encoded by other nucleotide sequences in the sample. CDR3 nucleotides: TGCAGTGCTGAAACTAGCGGGGTGGAGACCCAGTACTTC. Protein product: CSAETSGVETQYF. This chain uses TRBV20-1 with TRBJ2-5, with 10 bases that match TRBD2. The V gene's germline CDR1 is DFQATT and CDR2 SNEGSKA (reference sequence). V shed 5 bases and J 5 bases; nucleotides not matched to a gene: 5. CDR3 length equals 13 residues.

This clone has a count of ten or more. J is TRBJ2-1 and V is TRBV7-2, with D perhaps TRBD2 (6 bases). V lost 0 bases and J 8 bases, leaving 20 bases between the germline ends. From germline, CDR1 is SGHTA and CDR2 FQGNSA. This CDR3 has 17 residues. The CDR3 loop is CASSLARGSGSFDEQFF. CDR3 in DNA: TGTGCCAGCAGCTTAGCGCGGGGTAGCGGATCTTTCGATGAGCAGTTCTTC.

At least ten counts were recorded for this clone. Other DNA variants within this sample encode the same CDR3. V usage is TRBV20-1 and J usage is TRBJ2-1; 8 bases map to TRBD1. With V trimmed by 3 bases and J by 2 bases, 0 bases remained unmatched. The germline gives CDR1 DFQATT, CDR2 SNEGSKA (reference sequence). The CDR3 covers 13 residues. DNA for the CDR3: TGCAGTGCTAGGGACAGGGCCTACAATGAGCAGTTCTTC. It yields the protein CSARDRAYNEQFF.

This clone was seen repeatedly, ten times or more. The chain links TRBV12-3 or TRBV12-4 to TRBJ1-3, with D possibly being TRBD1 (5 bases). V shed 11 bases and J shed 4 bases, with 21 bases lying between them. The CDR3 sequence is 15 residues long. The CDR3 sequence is CAGSGTQLSGNTIYF. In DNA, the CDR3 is TGTGCCGGGTCCGGGACTCAGCTATCCGGAAACACCATATATTTT.

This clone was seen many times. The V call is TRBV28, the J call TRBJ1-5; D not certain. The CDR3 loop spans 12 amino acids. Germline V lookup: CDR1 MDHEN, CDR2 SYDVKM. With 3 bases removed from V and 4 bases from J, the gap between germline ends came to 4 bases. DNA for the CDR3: TGTGCCAGCAGTTTCAGGAATCAGCCCCAGCATTTT. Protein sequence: CASSFRNQPQHF. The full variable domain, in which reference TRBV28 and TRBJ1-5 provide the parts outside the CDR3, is DVKVTQSSRYLVKRTGEKVFLECVQDMDHENMFWYRQDPGLGLRLIYFSYDVKMKEKGDIPEGYSVSREKKERFSLILESASTNQTSMYLCASSFRNQPQHFGDGTRLSIL.

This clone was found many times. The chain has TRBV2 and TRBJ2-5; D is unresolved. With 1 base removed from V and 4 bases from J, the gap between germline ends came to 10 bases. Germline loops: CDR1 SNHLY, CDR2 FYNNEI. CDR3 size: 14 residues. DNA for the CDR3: TGTGCCAGCAGTGAAGGGGATGCCCGAGAGACCCAGTACTTC. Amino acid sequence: CASSEGDARETQYF. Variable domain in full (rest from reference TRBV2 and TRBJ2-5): EPEVTQTPSHQVTQMGQEVILRCVPISNHLYFYWYRQILGQKVEFLVSFYNNEISEKSEIFDDQFSVERPDGSNFTLKIRSTKLEDSAMYFCASSEGDARETQYFGPGTRLLVL.

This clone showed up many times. DNA of the CDR3: TGTGCCAGCAGTCGCTCCGGACAGGCGGGGACAGATACGCAGTATTTT. Amino acid sequence: CASSRSGQAGTDTQYF. The chain links TRBV6-1 to TRBJ2-3; D is possibly TRBD1 (7 bases). Deletions cut 5 bases from V and 3 bases from J, with 18 bases between. CDR3 length: 16 residues. Looked up from germline, CDR1 is MNHNS and CDR2 is SASEGT.

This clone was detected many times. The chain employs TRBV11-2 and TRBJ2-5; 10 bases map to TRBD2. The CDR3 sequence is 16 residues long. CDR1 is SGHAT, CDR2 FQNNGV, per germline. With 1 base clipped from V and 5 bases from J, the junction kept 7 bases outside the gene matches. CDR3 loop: CASSLVGSGRLETQYF. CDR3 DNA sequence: TGTGCCAGCAGCTTAGTAGGTAGCGGGAGGTTGGAGACCCAGTACTTC.

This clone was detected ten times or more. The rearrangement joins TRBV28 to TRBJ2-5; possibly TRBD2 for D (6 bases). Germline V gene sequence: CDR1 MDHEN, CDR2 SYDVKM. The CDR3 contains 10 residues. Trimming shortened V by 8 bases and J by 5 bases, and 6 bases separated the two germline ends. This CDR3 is CASGGETQYF. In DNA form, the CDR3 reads TGTGCCAGCGGGGGGGAGACCCAGTACTTC.